Listed here is a single TCR beta chain. One end of the junction varies from germline; a read error may be responsible. This specimen belongs to a study of cytomegalovirus exposure and HLA in healthy donors. Donors sampled were nominally healthy, though unrecorded immune exposures were likely. The primer mix had 60 Vbeta and 13 Jbeta primers. Method: immunoSEQ multiplex PCR; TCRdb's copy keeps in-frame clones and lacks some. The sample shows about 85,000 clones, around 80% of them seen only once. CDR3 size: 12 residues. CDR1 is SEHNR, CDR2 FQNEAQ, per germline (reference sequence). Sequencing used PBMCs. This clonotype originated in a man aged 50-59 years in good health and CMV-seropositive. The gene calls are TRBV7-9 and TRBJ1-1, with D uncertain. The CDR3 nucleotides read TGTTCCAGCAGCCCCCCTTACACTGAAGCTTTCTTT. This encodes CSSSPPYTEAFF. Drawing the rest from reference TRBV7-9 and TRBJ1-1, the complete variable domain is DTGVSQNPRHKITKRGQNVTFRCDPISEHNRLYWYRQTLGQGPEFLTYFQNEAQLEKSRLLSDRFSAERPKGSFSTLEIQRTEQGDSAMYLCSSSPPYTEAFFGQGTRLTVV.